This TCR beta chain was identified in a study of cytomegalovirus exposure and HLA in healthy donors. There are 13 residues in the CDR3. Trimming took 2 bases from V and 3 from J, leaving 8 bases between them. Germline V gene sequence: CDR1 SGHDT, CDR2 YYEEEE. Regarding the study as a whole: In a later analysis, a genetic analysis reported fewer productive-TCR N-insertions in an Asian-associated ancestry cluster than the cohort average. When analyzed later, the rates of TCR association showed variation by HLA locus, with DRB1 the most and HLA-C the fewest. Association with HLA alleles at 0.05 false discovery rate was found for roughly 17,000 TCR beta sequences in a later analysis.

Healthy donors of bone marrow made up the group. Both 60 Vbeta primers and 13 Jbeta primers went into the PCR. Here immunoSEQ multiplex PCR was the method, and the copy in TCRdb shows in-frame clones only, minus some. The table records roughly 200,000 clones, approximately 86% of them present only once. For this clone: The antigen is unknown.

The rearrangement joins TRBV5-6 to TRBJ1-1, with unresolved D. Sequencing used PBMCs. The receptor was isolated from a woman aged 25 to 45 in good health and CMV-seronegative. The CDR3 nucleotides are TGTGCCAGCAGCTTCGGAGTAGACACTGAAGCTTTCTTT. This encodes CASSFGVDTEAFF.